This T cell receptor beta chain was recovered during a study of Ad26.COV2.S vaccination and SARS-CoV-2 variants. TCRdb's copy holds only in-frame clones and misses some; the assay was immunoSEQ multiplex PCR. The sample includes a few hundred thousand clones, about four fifths of them seen just once. For this clone: Its antigen is not known.

This CDR3 has 13 amino acids. Germline CDR1 SGHVS, CDR2 FQNEAQ. V was clipped by 6 bases and J by 6 bases; unmatched bases: 5. General observations from the study: CD8+ and CD4+ T cells specific for spike reportedly responded with substantial breadth after vaccination. Across vaccine and placebo recipients, the breadth of non-spike TCRs was similar.

Treatment given: 15 to 20 received Ad26.COV2.S at low or high dose, single or two shots; about 5 received placebo; per-sample allocation not given. It was on day 63 after the first vaccine or placebo injection that samples were taken. This person who donated was an adult of 18-55 years in Boston. Sample: peripheral blood, taken in a trial of Ad26.COV2.S vaccine versus placebo. This sequence originates from a person between 18 and 59 years old who received the Ad26.COV2.S COVID-19 vaccine or a placebo. The V and J genes are TRBV7-8 and TRBJ2-7; 10 nucleotides line up with TRBD1. The CDR3 reads CASRDRGQREQYF. CDR3 sequence (DNA): TGTGCCAGCAGAGACAGGGGGCAACGCGAGCAGTACTTC.